These 27 T cell receptor beta chains were all obtained from the same sample, sequenced in a study of control samples from healthy donors and cancer patients. Clones were sequenced by immunoSEQ multiplex PCR, and TCRdb holds only the in-frame ones, with some missing. The sample lists under 200,000 clones, about 94% occurring once. Sequencing was carried out using blood. All receptors come from an older woman in good health.

This rearrangement joins TRBV18 to TRBJ2-7, with TRBD1 matching 8 bases. The CDR3 sequence is 15 residues long. Germline V gene data show CDR1 as KGHSH and CDR2 as LQKENI. V dropped 3 bases and J dropped 1; count of bases not matched to a gene: 5. Here the CDR3 reads CASSPGGQASYEQYF. The CDR3 DNA reads as TGTGCCAGCTCACCCGGGGGACAGGCATCCTACGAGCAGTACTTC.

This clone appeared a single time. The chain couples TRBV28 to TRBJ1-3, with TRBD1 as a possible D gene (6 bases). The germline CDR1 and CDR2 sequences are MDHEN and SYDVKM. The germline V and J ends were trimmed by 5 bases and 2 bases, with 16 bases remaining between them. The CDR3 has 16 amino acids. CDR3 loop: CASSVLSGGTGNTIYF. DNA of the CDR3: TGTGCCAGCAGTGTACTCTCTGGGGGCACTGGAAACACCATATATTTT.

V is TRBV10-3 and J is TRBJ1-1; TRBD1 aligns across 8 bases. The CDR3 is 15 amino acids. CDR1 and CDR2 (germline): ENHRY, SYGVKD. The ends lost 7 bases at V and 1 base at J; junction bases unmatched: 8. The DNA of the CDR3 is TGTGCCATCAACGCTGGACAGGGAGGGAACACTGAAGCTTTCTTT. The encoded protein is CAINAGQGGNTEAFF.

The chain joins TRBV5-1 to TRBJ1-1, with D perhaps TRBD1 (5 bases). CDR3 length: 16 residues. V shed 1 base and J shed 1 base, with 14 bases lying between them. Germline CDR1 and CDR2: SGHRS and YFSETQ. CDR3 sequence reads: CASSLWAGLRNTEAFF. The CDR3 DNA follows: TGCGCCAGCAGCTTGTGGGCAGGGTTGAGGAACACTGAAGCTTTCTTT.

V is TRBV19 and J is TRBJ2-3; no clear D. With 5 bases removed from V and 1 base from J, the gap between germline ends came to 16 bases. Germline lookup yields CDR1 LNHDA and CDR2 SQIVND (reference sequence). The CDR3 has 16 residues. The CDR3 bases are TGTGCCAGTAGTCAAAGACGGCCGCAGGGCACAGATACGCAGTATTTT. It codes for CASSQRRPQGTDTQYF.

This clone showed up just once. The chain recombines TRBV20-1 with TRBJ1-5, with D perhaps TRBD1 (5 bases). Trimming stripped 3 bases from V and 3 bases from J, with 15 bases between. CDR1 is DFQATT, CDR2 SNEGSKA, per germline (reference sequence). This CDR3 spans 15 amino acids. CDR3 DNA sequence: TGCAGTGCTAGTAAGACCGGGACGATCAATCAGCCCCAGCATTTT. Encoded protein: CSASKTGTINQPQHF.

This clone has more than one count but fewer than ten. V is TRBV7-2 and J is TRBJ1-4, with a tentative D call TRBD1 (6 bases). The CDR3 contains 14 residues. V dropped 4 bases and J dropped 8 bases, with 14 bases sitting between them. Germline V CDR1 and CDR2: SGHTA, FQGNSA. The CDR3 DNA reads TGTGCCAGCAGCTCCCCGACAAGGGGGGAAAAACTGTTTTTT. This sequence encodes CASSSPTRGEKLFF.

V and J are TRBV7-6 and TRBJ1-6, with D possibly TRBD1 on 6 matching bases. V was trimmed by 4 bases and J by 8 bases, leaving 21 bases between them. This CDR3 is built from 17 residues. The germline V gene has CDR1 SGHVS and CDR2 FNYEAQ. CDR3 in amino acids: CASSSYRARDGDSPLHF. The CDR3 DNA reads as TGTGCCAGCAGCTCTTACAGGGCCCGGGATGGAGATTCACCCCTCCACTTT.

The chain has TRBV5-1 and TRBJ1-1; 9 positions match TRBD1. This CDR3 spans 13 amino acids. Per germline, CDR1 SGHRS and CDR2 YFSETQ. Trimming at V came to 7 bases and at J to 10 bases, leaving 11 bases not matched to a gene. The CDR3 is CASGPRQGDGAFF. The CDR3, as DNA: TGCGCCAGCGGTCCTCGACAGGGGGACGGAGCTTTCTTT.

The count of this clone is one. The chain combines TRBV30 with TRBJ1-1, with 7 bases matching TRBD1. This CDR3 is 11 amino acids long. Germline values: CDR1 GTSNPN, CDR2 SVGIG (reference sequence). Germline trimming cut 6 bases from V and 10 bases from J; bases unmatched to any gene: 8. The CDR3 is CACKTGLGAFF. CDR3 coding DNA: TGTGCCTGTAAGACAGGGCTCGGAGCTTTCTTT.

The V gene is TRBV6-6, the J gene TRBJ2-2; TRBD1 agrees at 10 bases. The junction had 1 base not matched to a gene; V was cut back by 0 bases and J by 6 bases. Germline-derived CDR1 and CDR2 are MNHNY and SVGAGI (reference sequence). The CDR3 spans 15 residues. The chain's CDR3 is CASSYSGQGSGELFF. CDR3 bases: TGTGCCAGCAGTTACTCGGGACAGGGGTCCGGGGAGCTGTTTTTT.

The genes are TRBV2 and TRBJ1-3; D remains unclear. CDR1 SNHLY and CDR2 FYNNEI come from the germline V gene. The CDR3 loop spans 15 amino acids. V was shortened by 7 bases and J by 0 bases, with 13 bases between the two germline ends. CDR3: CASTVGPSSGNTIYF. The CDR3 region has the DNA TGTGCCAGCACAGTGGGCCCGAGCTCTGGAAACACCATATATTTT.

This chain uses TRBV5-5 with TRBJ1-2; D unclear. With 3 bases removed from V and 4 bases from J, the gap between germline ends came to 16 bases. Germline CDR1 is SGHKS and CDR2 is YYEKEE (reference sequence). This CDR3 has 15 amino acids. DNA of the CDR3: TGTGCCAGCAGCTACGATCGCCAGACCTTCTATGGCTACACCTTC. Its protein product is CASSYDRQTFYGYTF.

The chain uses TRBV2 and TRBJ2-7; TRBD1 might be the D (5 bases). Germline values: CDR1 SNHLY, CDR2 FYNNEI. Deletions cut 2 bases from V and 6 bases from J, with 17 bases between. The CDR3 has 15 amino acids. CDR3 nucleotide sequence: TGTGCCAGCAGTGAACAGGGCGGCCGTCCTGGCGAGCAGTACTTC. Amino acids: CASSEQGGRPGEQYF. The full variable domain, completed using reference TRBV2 and TRBJ2-7, is EPEVTQTPSHQVTQMGQEVILRCVPISNHLYFYWYRQILGQKVEFLVSFYNNEISEKSEIFDDQFSVERPDGSNFTLKIRSTKLEDSAMYFCASSEQGGRPGEQYFGPGTRLTVT.

The rearrangement joins TRBV5-1 to TRBJ2-4; possible D gene TRBD2, 6 bases. Per the germline V gene, CDR1 is SGHRS and CDR2 is YFSETQ. Deletions cut 2 bases from V and 3 bases from J, with 18 bases between. The length of the CDR3 is 17 residues. CDR3 residues: CASSFEVLGGGKNIQYF. CDR3 DNA sequence: TGCGCCAGCAGCTTTGAAGTCCTGGGAGGAGGCAAAAACATTCAGTACTTC.

V is TRBV9 and J is TRBJ2-6; no reliable D call. Trimming stripped 6 bases from V and 1 base from J, with 11 bases between. Germline assignment: CDR1 SGDLS and CDR2 YYNGEE. The CDR3 runs 15 residues. This CDR3 reads CASTGVGSGANVLTF. Here the CDR3 DNA reads TGTGCCAGCACCGGAGTAGGGTCTGGGGCCAACGTCCTGACTTTC.

This rearrangement joins TRBV7-2 to TRBJ1-2; D is ambiguous. Between the trimmed V and J ends, which lost 5 bases and 5 bases, there was a span of 6 bases. The CDR3 covers 11 residues. Germline CDR1 and CDR2: SGHTA and FQGNSA. CDR3 in amino acids: CASSALYGYTF. CDR3 sequence (DNA): TGTGCCAGCAGCGCATTATATGGCTACACCTTC.

This chain uses TRBV7-2 with TRBJ1-6; perhaps TRBD1 as D (5 bases). The CDR3 has 14 residues. V lost 1 base and J lost 10, with 11 bases in between. Germline CDR1 is SGHTA and CDR2 is FQGNSA. As DNA, the CDR3 is TGTGCCAGCAGCTTAGATCCAGGGTTGTCACCCCTCCACTTT. Amino acids: CASSLDPGLSPLHF. The complete variable domain, with remaining parts taken from reference TRBV7-2 and TRBJ1-6, reads GAGVSQSPSNKVTEKGKDVELRCDPISGHTALYWYRQSLGQGLEFLIYFQGNSAPDKSGLPSDRFSAERTGGSVSTLTIQRTQQEDSAVYLCASSLDPGLSPLHFGNGTRLTVT.

This rearrangement joins TRBV6-7 to TRBJ1-1; 7 positions match TRBD1. TRBV6-7 has ORF status, its function being uncertain. This CDR3 is built from 13 residues. The V gene end was trimmed by 11 bases and the J gene end by 0 bases; junction bases not matched to a gene: 6. DNA of the CDR3: TGTGCCGTCAATCAGGGGGTGAACACTGAAGCTTTCTTT. Translation: CAVNQGVNTEAFF.

J is TRBJ2-3 and V is TRBV4-2, with 10 positions matching TRBD1. The CDR3 covers 16 residues. V was pared by 2 bases and J by 3 bases, with 5 bases of the junction left unmatched. In germline, CDR1 is LGHNA, CDR2 YNFKEQ. CDR3 region: CASSQSRTGGTDTQYF. CDR3 in DNA: TGTGCCAGCAGCCAATCCCGGACAGGGGGTACAGATACGCAGTATTTT.

The CDR3 DNA follows: TGTGCCAGCAGCTTGTTGGGGCATGACGGGGAGCTGTTTTTT. Translating gives CASSLLGHDGELFF. The V gene is TRBV7-2, the J gene TRBJ2-2; a possible D gene is TRBD1 (5 bases). Deletions cut 3 bases from V and 7 bases from J, with 12 bases between. CDR3 length: 14 residues. Germline lookup yields CDR1 SGHTA and CDR2 FQGNSA.

The V call is TRBV19, the J call TRBJ1-5; D ambiguous. Germline loops: CDR1 LNHDA, CDR2 SQIVND (reference sequence). The V end lost 6 bases, the J end lost 3 bases, and 18 bases lay between the germline ends. The CDR3 spans 16 residues. The CDR3 DNA follows: TGTGCCAGTAGACCCAGAGGGTTTCGCTACAATCAGCCCCAGCATTTT. Protein product: CASRPRGFRYNQPQHF.

CDR3 sequence reads: CASSQEIGLSVGGYTF. The CDR3 region has the DNA TGCGCCAGCAGCCAAGAAATTGGACTATCGGTTGGTGGCTACACCTTC. This rearrangement joins TRBV4-3 to TRBJ1-2; D gene ambiguous. V gave up 0 bases and J gave up 7 bases, with 18 bases separating them. The CDR3 spans 16 residues. The germline V gene encodes CDR1 LGHNA and CDR2 YSLEER.

This chain connects TRBV5-1 to TRBJ1-2; D is ambiguous. V gave up 4 bases and J gave up 5 bases, with 12 bases separating them. The CDR3 loop spans 13 amino acids. The V gene's germline CDR1 is SGHRS and CDR2 YFSETQ. The CDR3 region has the DNA TGCGCCAGCAGCCCCCAGGACCTTTATGGCTACACCTTC. It codes for CASSPQDLYGYTF.

The chain uses TRBV5-5 and TRBJ1-1, with D unclear. The CDR3 sequence is 15 residues long. Germline V gene lookup returns CDR1 SGHKS and CDR2 YYEKEE (reference sequence). Trimming took 2 bases from V and 0 from J, leaving 11 bases between them. The DNA of the CDR3 is TGTGCCAGCAGCTTTGGGCCGGACTTGAACACTGAAGCTTTCTTT. It translates to CASSFGPDLNTEAFF.

V usage is TRBV5-4 and J usage is TRBJ1-1, with D maybe TRBD1 (6 bases). V lost 1 base to trimming and J lost 5 bases, with 9 bases between them. The CDR3 is 13 amino acids. Germline CDR1 is SGHNT and CDR2 is YYREEE (reference sequence). The CDR3 spells CASSLKGVTEAFF. DNA for the CDR3: TGTGCCAGCAGCTTGAAGGGGGTAACTGAAGCTTTCTTT.

CDR3 DNA sequence: TGTGCCAGCAGGATGGAGGGCGGGGGGCGAAAGGGCGAGCAGTACTTC. Residues: CASRMEGGGRKGEQYF. The J gene is TRBJ2-7, the V gene TRBV4-2; 8 positions match TRBD2. Germline assignment: CDR1 LGHNA and CDR2 YNFKEQ. Losses at the gene ends were 6 bases for V and 6 bases for J; bases not matched to a gene: 16. The CDR3 consists of 16 residues.